This TCR beta chain was obtained from a study of blood T cell repertoires in COVID-19 (TCRdb year 2020). In the study overall: Samples from collaborators originated in the United States, Italy and Spain and spanned both the acute and convalescent phases of COVID-19. Samples were obtained from the ongoing ImmuneRACE study (first 160 participants) and from 950 to 1,500 subjects provided by 6 global collaborators. The repertoires were made available in a free public database intended to serve as a resource for research on the immune response to SARS-CoV-2. Where available, HLA class I and class II types were obtained from metadata supplied by the sample provider rather than from assay-based typing. A de-identified subject ID, COVID-19 status, age in years and sex were almost always included in the sample metadata. The prospective study material was composed of cDNA or gDNA derived from T cells, B-cell-depleted T cells, or PBMCs. Subjects who had been exposed to COVID-19, were actively infected with it, or had recovered from it provided the deeply sampled blood TCRbeta repertoires that made up the dataset. Paper-wide results and their limitations: How much clinical and demographic metadata was included differed by source and by participant, and the metadata was provided uncurated.

Turning to this clone: Its antigen is still unknown. Nothing much larger sits one base from this clone, and base qualities are not available.

V is shortened by 6 bases, J by 5 bases, and the region joining them spans 10 bases. The CDR3 goes from the cysteine to the phenylalanine over 12 residues. The only DNA kept is the CDR3, 36 bases in frame from the first base. The germline V gene sets CDR1 to MDHEN and CDR2 to SYDVKM. The collaborating institutions used their own protocols to collect whole blood in K2EDTA tubes. For TCRbeta analysis, collaborators shipped samples as frozen whole blood, isolated PBMCs, or DNA extracted from either of those sample types. TCRbeta CDR3 regions were amplified from genomic DNA using the immunoSEQ Assay, a bias-controlled multiplex PCR. From the authors' description of their analysis: Nucleated cell counts per sample were estimated from amplification of reference gene primers within the assay. Sequence reads were collapsed and filtered to measure the absolute abundance of every unique TCRbeta CDR3 rearrangement. For each sample, productive Simpson clonality was calculated as the square root of Simpson's diversity index over productive rearrangements. TCRdb re-hosts the immuneACCESS table, in-frame sequences only. Its copies lack some clones; in the studies checked, an unresolved V gene accounts for under half of them, and the cause for the rest is not known. For V, J and clone size, that table is used; D and trimming come from the DNA. For this sample there are over 45,000 clones; 75% to 90% appear just once. The biggest ten clones account for roughly an eighth of the sample.

The sequence links TRBV28 to TRBJ1-1, with the D gene not clear enough to name. The clonotype comes from a human donor in a cohort sampled during active COVID-19. The sample comprised peripheral blood. The DNA sequence reads TGTGCCAGCAGCACTAGGAGAACTGAAGCTTTCTTT. This sequence encodes CASSTRRTEAFF.